The clone carrying this TCR beta chain was seen ten or more times. Germline values: CDR1 LGHDT, CDR2 YNNKEL (reference sequence). The length of the CDR3 is 17 residues. Trimming cost V 1 base and J 5 bases; bases outside gene matches: 6. This sample was taken from a study of T cells in Graves' hyperthyroidism and ophthalmopathy. Study overall: Peripheral blood was collected at initial diagnosis, before any treatment.

Hyperthyroidism of Graves' type that showed no ophthalmopathy progression within 18 months was stable. Recently diagnosed hyperthyroidism of less than 2 months' duration affected patients aged 18 to 65. Clinical symptoms, serum thyroxine, TRAb, thyroid ultrasound and orbital computed tomography informed diagnoses. Authors of the study amplified TCR beta CDR3 regions from RNA transcripts. A set of HTBI primers served as the primers for a first-round RT-PCR of the TCR CDR3. TCRdb re-called the multiplex PCR reads through MiXCR, storing one row per CDR3 protein. The table records under 250,000 distinct CDR3 sequences, about 15% of them present only once.

This TCR was recovered from a woman between 45 and 60 years old with Graves' hyperthyroidism. Sample: blood. The chain is built from TRBV3-1 and TRBJ2-5, with 14 bases aligning to TRBD2. CDR3 protein: CASSQVGGLAGVETQYF. The CDR3 DNA reads TGTGCCAGCAGCCAAGTGGGGGGACTAGCGGGAGTGGAGACCCAGTACTTC.